This T cell receptor (beta chain) emerged from a study of human T cells and chemical hapten exposure. Across the whole study: Per-sample TCR yield variation was attributed mainly to small pooled library volume differences.

This CDR3 comprises 13 residues. The germline gives CDR1 SGDLS, CDR2 YYNGEE. V lost 3 bases and J lost 0, with 6 bases in between. Regarding time point: patch test 1, 2 weeks after DPC sensitization. Documented treatment: therapeutic diphenylcyclopropenone sensitization with weekly scalp DPC. Prior to each patch test being applied, blood was drawn. The donor pool consisted of alopecia patients aged 18 to 70 years, considered suitable for DPC. Each CDR3 protein gets one entry after TCRdb re-called the RACE reads with MiXCR. The sample includes roughly 70,000 distinct CDR3 sequences, approximately 9.4% of them seen just once.

The sequences come from whole blood, collected in connection with sensitization to the hapten diphenylcyclopropenone (DPC). The sequence was collected from a woman in her thirties or forties with alopecia areata. Some clones in this sample may be carry-over from other donors' samples. The rearrangement joins TRBV9 to TRBJ1-1, with D possibly matching TRBD1 (5 bases). The CDR3 DNA reads as TGTGCCAGCAGCGCGGGACTGAACACTGAAGCTTTCTTT. Amino acids: CASSAGLNTEAFF.